The 3 T cell receptor beta chains below all came from one sample that was sequenced in a study of cytomegalovirus exposure and HLA in healthy donors. A multiplex PCR was run with 60 Vbeta primers and 13 Jbeta primers. The table came from immunoSEQ multiplex PCR; TCRdb's copy has only in-frame clones and leaves some out. The sample has around 200,000 clones, around 64% seen once; the top ten hold 2.6%. The sequencing sample was made of PBMCs. The source is a man between 35 and 55 years old in good health and CMV-seropositive.

The rearrangement uses TRBV5-1 and TRBJ1-2, with D uncertain. Trimming cost V 0 bases and J 8 bases, with 11 bases left between them. Germline lookup yields CDR1 SGHRS and CDR2 YFSETQ. CDR3 length: 13 residues. In DNA, the CDR3 is TGCGCCAGCAGCTTGGGATCGGCAGGCGGCTACACCTTC. Translating it yields CASSLGSAGGYTF.

The chain combines TRBV5-1 with TRBJ2-2, with D maybe TRBD2 (5 bases). There are 16 residues in the CDR3. V was clipped by 0 bases and J by 3 bases, with 12 bases between them. The germline V gene has CDR1 SGHRS and CDR2 YFSETQ. CDR3 amino acids: CASSLDTPGDTGELFF. The DNA of the CDR3 is TGCGCCAGCAGCTTGGACACCCCCGGGGACACCGGGGAGCTGTTTTTT.

The chain combines TRBV9 with TRBJ2-2, with D tentatively TRBD1 (6 bases). The V gene's germline CDR1 is SGDLS and CDR2 YYNGEE. Between the trimmed V and J ends, which lost 0 bases and 4 bases, there was a span of 7 bases. The CDR3 covers 14 residues. CDR3 sequence: CASSVGGGTGELFF. The CDR3 coding sequence is TGTGCCAGCAGCGTAGGAGGGGGCACCGGGGAGCTGTTTTTT. The full variable domain, in which reference TRBV9 and TRBJ2-2 provide the parts outside the CDR3, is DSGVTQTPKHLITATGQRVTLRCSPRSGDLSVYWYQQSLDQGLQFLIQYYNGEERAKGNILERFSAQQFPDLHSELNLSSLELGDSALYFCASSVGGGTGELFFGEGSRLTVL.